These 14 T cell receptor beta chains came from one sample sequenced in a study of T cells in localized non-small cell lung cancer. The protocol was immunoSEQ multiplex PCR, while the TCRdb copy is restricted to in-frame clones and leaves out a portion. The data contain some 10,000 clones, 70% to 90% of them singletons. This material consisted of peripheral blood, taken before any cancer treatment. Receptors were obtained from a male donor at least 60 years old with stage III lung adenocarcinoma.

The table lists this clone with a count of one. The chain recombines TRBV21-1 with TRBJ2-7; the table's D call, TRBD2, was not checked against the DNA. TRBV21-1 is noted as a pseudogene. The CDR3 spans 17 residues. DNA of the CDR3: TGTGCCAGCAGTCAAGATGGGGGGGCGACGGCCCCCTACGAGCAGTACTTC. Its translation: CASSQDGGATAPYEQYF.

This chain joins TRBV7-9 and TRBJ2-7; D uncertain. This CDR3 is built from 11 residues. V lost 4 bases, J lost 3 bases, and 4 bases lay in between. The germline gives CDR1 SEHNR, CDR2 FQNEAQ (reference sequence). In DNA form, the CDR3 reads TGTGCCAGCAGCTCGAACTACGAGCAGTACTTC. Encoded protein: CASSSNYEQYF. The full variable domain, its missing parts supplied by reference TRBV7-9 and TRBJ2-7, is DTGVSQNPRHKITKRGQNVTFRCDPISEHNRLYWYRQTLGQGPEFLTYFQNEAQLEKSRLLSDRFSAERPKGSFSTLEIQRTEQGDSAMYLCASSSNYEQYFGPGTRLTVT.

This clone has only a few counts. This rearrangement joins TRBV6-6 to TRBJ2-2; no clear D. V was cut by 10 bases and J by 6 bases, with 12 bases left in between. The CDR3 loop spans 12 amino acids. Germline CDR1 is MNHNY and CDR2 is SVGAGI (reference sequence). The CDR3 sequence is CANSYGSGELFF. The CDR3 DNA reads as TGTGCCAACTCCTACGGGTCCGGGGAGCTGTTTTTT.

This clone was seen a few times. The rearrangement links TRBV10-3 to TRBJ2-7; 8 bases are shared with TRBD1. The CDR3 sequence is 14 residues long. Germline values: CDR1 ENHRY, CDR2 SYGVKD. Trimming took 4 bases from V and 4 from J; bases not matched to a gene: 6. In DNA form, the CDR3 reads TGTGCCATCAGTGTCGGGACAGGCCCTTACGAGCAGTACTTC. Its translation is CAISVGTGPYEQYF.

Notes on this clone: A read error may account for a junction end that differs from germline. The gene calls are TRBV9 and TRBJ1-2; no firm D call. There are 12 residues in the CDR3. Germline CDR1 SGDLS, CDR2 YYNGEE. The CDR3 is CASARSFYGLDF. The CDR3 DNA follows: TGTGCCAGCGCTAGATCCTTCTATGGGTTAGACTTC.

V gene TRBV27 combines with J gene TRBJ1-5; 10 bases fit TRBD1. With 5 bases clipped from V and 7 bases from J, the junction kept 14 bases outside the gene matches. CDR1 is MNHEY, CDR2 SMNVEV, per germline (reference sequence). This CDR3 has 17 residues. The CDR3 loop is CASSQIGMTGGGQPQHF. In nucleotides, the CDR3 is TGTGCCAGCAGTCAAATTGGGATGACAGGGGGCGGGCAGCCCCAGCATTTT.

This rearrangement joins TRBV4-1 to TRBJ1-5, with D possibly TRBD1 on 6 matching bases. Trimming stripped 4 bases from V and 3 bases from J, with 19 bases between. This CDR3 is 17 amino acids long. Germline V CDR1 and CDR2: MGHRA, YSYEKL. CDR3 sequence reads: CASSLGTLRGINQPQHF. DNA for the CDR3: TGCGCCAGCAGCCTCGGAACCCTCAGGGGAATCAATCAGCCCCAGCATTTT.

The gene calls are TRBV11-1 and TRBJ1-2, with TRBD1 identical over 7 bases. The ends lost 5 bases at V and 4 bases at J; junction bases unmatched: 7. From germline, CDR1 is SGHAT and CDR2 FQDESV (reference sequence). This CDR3 has 14 residues. CDR3 coding DNA: TGTGCCAGCAGCCGAGGGGGACAGCTCTATGGCTACACCTTC. Translation gives CASSRGGQLYGYTF.

As concerns this clone: Its ends do not fully match the called genes, so a read error is possible. The chain links TRBV15 to TRBJ2-1; TRBD2 matches 13 bases. Germline CDR1 reads LNHNV; CDR2 reads YYDKDF (reference sequence). This CDR3 has 17 residues. The CDR3 nucleotides are TGTGCCACCGGCAGACTAGCGGGAGGCAGCTCCTACAATGAGCAGTTCTTC. This codes for CATGRLAGGSSYNEQFF. Using reference TRBV15 and TRBJ2-1 for the parts outside the CDR3, the full variable domain is DAMVIQNPRYQVTQFGKPVTLSCSQTLNHNVMYWYQQKSSQAPKLLFHYYDKDFNNEADTPDNFQSRRPNTSFCFLDIRSPGLGDTAMYLCATGRLAGGSSYNEQFFGPGTRLTVL.

The chain's CDR3 is CASSQDPLNTEAFF. In nucleotides, the CDR3 is TGCGCCAGCAGCCAAGACCCACTGAACACTGAAGCTTTCTTT. V gene TRBV4-3 combines with J gene TRBJ1-1; D unresolved. V shed 0 bases and J shed 0 bases, with 5 bases lying between them. The CDR3 extends over 14 amino acids. Germline-derived CDR1 and CDR2 are LGHNA and YSLEER.

The CDR3 region is CASSLGQGYTF. CDR3 sequence (DNA): TGCGCCAGCAGCTTGGGCCAGGGCTACACCTTC. This chain connects TRBV5-1 to TRBJ1-2; D remains unclear. Germline loops: CDR1 SGHRS, CDR2 YFSETQ. The CDR3 extends over 11 amino acids. The V end was cut by 0 bases, the J end by 8 bases, with 5 bases between.

The chain uses TRBV7-8 and TRBJ1-2; 8 bases match TRBD1. The CDR3 totals 15 residues. Germline trimming cut 1 base from V and 8 bases from J; bases unmatched to any gene: 9. CDR1 and CDR2 from the germline V gene are SGHVS and FQNEAQ. The CDR3 spells CASSLDVRGRTGYTF. The CDR3, as DNA: TGTGCCAGCAGCTTAGATGTCAGGGGGCGGACGGGCTACACCTTC.

Here the CDR3 DNA reads TGTGCCAGCAGCTCTACACAGGGGACGTTTAATCAGCCCCAGCATTTT. It yields the protein CASSSTQGTFNQPQHF. The gene calls are TRBV7-9 and TRBJ1-5, with TRBD1 matching 7 bases. CDR1 is SEHNR, CDR2 FQNEAQ, per germline (reference sequence). Trimming at V came to 4 bases and at J to 4 bases, leaving 10 bases not matched to a gene. CDR3 size: 16 residues.

The chain is built from TRBV6-6 and TRBJ1-1, with D possibly being TRBD1 (6 bases). Germline-derived CDR1 and CDR2 are MNHNY and SVGAGI (reference sequence). V shed 5 bases and J shed 7 bases, with 14 bases lying between them. The length of the CDR3 is 13 residues. The CDR3 is CASSRGGGSEAFF. The CDR3 DNA is TGTGCCAGCAGTCGCGGGGGGGGCAGTGAAGCTTTCTTT.